The 16 T cell receptor beta chains below come from one sample, sequenced in a study of regulatory T cells in long-lasting Graves disease. The TCR beta library used iRepertoire HTBI primers with Arm-PCR amplification of CDR3. In TCRdb, the multiplex PCR reads were re-called with MiXCR into one record per CDR3 protein. Seen here are roughly 500,000 distinct CDR3 sequences, 12% to 15% observed once, and the top ten hold approximately 15%. Documented time point: newly diagnosed GD, antithyroid drugs for less than 3 months. PBMC RNA served as the TCR library source. These data also featured in a second study, about T cells in Graves' hyperthyroidism and ophthalmopathy.

This specimen consisted of peripheral blood mononuclear cells (PBMCs), obtained at new diagnosis, from a patient treated with antithyroid drugs. These receptors came from a woman aged 45-65 years with Graves disease.

This clonotype was counted between two and nine times. The V call is TRBV7-6, the J call TRBJ1-3; D gene ambiguous. Germline V gene sequence: CDR1 SGHVS, CDR2 FNYEAQ. The CDR3 spans 19 residues. V was shortened by 1 base and J by 0 bases, with 19 bases between the two germline ends. Here the CDR3 DNA reads TGTGCCAGCAGCTTAGGAATTATCGCAGGCCTGGGCTCTGGAAACACCATATATTTT. Its translation: CASSLGIIAGLGSGNTIYF.

The rearrangement uses TRBV30 and TRBJ2-3; D perhaps matches TRBD1 (6 bases). This CDR3 comprises 17 residues. Germline V lookup: CDR1 GTSNPN, CDR2 SVGIG (reference sequence). V shed 3 bases and J shed 0 bases, with 19 bases lying between them. Here the CDR3 reads CAWSGRRKGQSTDTQYF. CDR3 in DNA: TGTGCCTGGAGCGGACGTCGAAAGGGACAAAGCACAGATACGCAGTATTTT.

J is TRBJ2-2 and V is TRBV6-5; 9 nucleotides match TRBD1. CDR1 is MNHEY and CDR2 is SVGAGI in the germline V gene. CDR3 length: 17 residues. The junction had 6 bases not matched to a gene; V was cut back by 2 bases and J by 2 bases. The CDR3 here is CASSYTGGWINTGELFF. The CDR3 DNA is TGTGCCAGCAGTTACACAGGGGGCTGGATAAACACCGGGGAGCTGTTTTTT.

In this sample, this clonotype turned up many times. A far bigger clonotype differs at one base, so this is likely a read error. This sequence joins TRBV2 and TRBJ2-7, with 7 bases aligning to TRBD2. Germline CDR1 reads SNHLY; CDR2 reads FYNNEI. J gave up 7 bases and V 6 bases, and 3 bases lay outside the gene matches. The CDR3 length is 11 residues. The CDR3 sequence: CASSQRDEQYF. Here the CDR3 DNA reads TGTGCCAGCAGCCAGCGGGATGAGCAGTACTTC. Combining the CDR3 with reference TRBV2 and TRBJ2-7 gives the whole variable domain EPEVTQTPSHQVTQMGQEVILRCVPISNHLYFYWYRQILGQKVEFLVSFYNNEISEKSEIFDDQFSVERPDGSNFTLKIRSTKLEDSAMYFCASSQRDEQYFGPGTRLTVT.

As to this clonotype: A far larger clone is off by one base, so a read error is likely. The chain employs TRBV28 and TRBJ2-7, with D possibly being TRBD2 (6 bases). The CDR3 contains 15 residues. Trimming took 6 bases from V and 7 from J, leaving 22 bases between them. CDR1 is MDHEN and CDR2 is SYDVKM in the germline V gene. This CDR3 reads CASRPASATYNEQYF. In nucleotides, the CDR3 is TGTGCCAGCAGGCCCGCTAGCGCGACCTACAATGAGCAGTACTTC.

This clonotype was seen repeatedly, ten times or more. The V gene is TRBV7-8, the J gene TRBJ1-5; TRBD1 might be the D (6 bases). Germline-derived CDR1 and CDR2 are SGHVS and FQNEAQ. This CDR3 contains 14 residues. Trimming cost V 5 bases and J 4 bases, with 12 bases left between them. CDR3 DNA: TGTGCCAGCAGCCCCTCAACAGGGAATCAGCCCCAGCATTTT. Protein: CASSPSTGNQPQHF.

Concerning this clonotype: A read error may be the cause here, since a much bigger clone is one base away. This sequence joins TRBV6-1 and TRBJ2-2, with 7 bases fitting TRBD1. Looked up from germline, CDR1 is MNHNS and CDR2 is SASEGT. Unmatched junction bases numbered 5, after V lost 7 bases and J lost 3 bases. The CDR3 is made up of 14 amino acids. The CDR3: CASIRDRDTGELFF. The CDR3 bases are TGTGCCAGCATCAGGGACAGAGACACCGGGGAGCTGTTTTTT.

V and J are TRBV19 and TRBJ2-3, with TRBD2 as a possible D gene (5 bases). The V and J ends lost 5 bases and 2 bases respectively, with 8 bases between them. CDR1 and CDR2 (germline): LNHDA, SQIVND (reference sequence). The CDR3 contains 13 residues. The CDR3 region is CASSPRATDTQYF. In DNA form, the CDR3 reads TGTGCCAGTAGTCCGCGGGCCACAGATACGCAGTATTTT.

This clonotype was detected many times. The chain has TRBV28 and TRBJ1-1; D gene ambiguous. Trimming removed 6 bases at V and 1 base at J, with 6 bases between. The CDR3 consists of 12 residues. The germline gives CDR1 MDHEN, CDR2 SYDVKM. The CDR3 loop is CASRNPNTEAFF. CDR3 bases: TGTGCCAGCAGAAACCCGAACACTGAAGCTTTCTTT.

About this clonotype: Given a much more abundant clone one base away, this may be a read error. The chain uses TRBV3-1 and TRBJ2-5; D gene unclear. The germline CDR1 and CDR2 sequences are LGHDT and YNNKEL (reference sequence). The CDR3 sequence is 12 residues long. The CDR3 is CASGQNRETQYF. CDR3 in DNA: TGTGCCAGCGGCCAAAACCGAGAGACCCAGTACTTC.

Note on this clonotype: Since a much larger clone is just one base distant, this may be a read error. The chain joins TRBV7-3 to TRBJ2-2, with 8 bases lining up with TRBD1. The CDR3 contains 16 residues. Germline lookup yields CDR1 SGHTA and CDR2 FQGTGA. J lost 2 bases, V lost 5 bases, and 7 bases had no gene match. The CDR3 is CASSPTGGTNTGELFF. The CDR3, as DNA: TGTGCCAGCAGCCCAACAGGGGGAACAAACACCGGGGAGCTGTTTTTT.

This clonotype was detected ten times or more. The V call is TRBV29-1, the J call TRBJ2-3; D may be TRBD2 (5 bases). The CDR3 loop spans 14 amino acids. Looked up from germline, CDR1 is SQVTM and CDR2 is ANQGSEA. Trimming stripped 2 bases from V and 4 bases from J, with 13 bases between. CDR3 nucleotide sequence: TGCAGCGTTGAAAGGCTAGCAGAGTCAGATACGCAGTATTTT. Translating gives CSVERLAESDTQYF.

In its sample, this clonotype was seen many times. This chain connects TRBV11-2 to TRBJ2-1; a weak D match, TRBD1 (5 bases). The CDR3 contains 16 residues. V was pared by 1 base and J by 3 bases, with 13 bases between. Germline CDR1 reads SGHAT; CDR2 reads FQNNGV. CDR3 nucleotides: TGTGCCAGCAGCTTAGTGCAGGGCAATTTCTACAATGAGCAGTTCTTC. Translated: CASSLVQGNFYNEQFF.

The rearrangement joins TRBV5-4 to TRBJ1-1; D call uncertain. The CDR3 extends over 15 amino acids. CDR1 is SGHNT, CDR2 YYREEE, per germline (reference sequence). Trimming took off 2 bases at V and 1 base at J, with 12 bases between the two ends. In DNA form, the CDR3 reads TGTGCCAGCAGCTTCATCGGACGAGGGAACACTGAAGCTTTCTTT. Translation gives CASSFIGRGNTEAFF.

This clonotype was observed many times. The CDR3 is CASGRFSYEQYF. The CDR3 DNA reads TGTGCCAGCGGCCGTTTCTCCTACGAGCAGTACTTC. The chain has TRBV2 and TRBJ2-7; D remains ambiguous. The germline V gene encodes CDR1 SNHLY and CDR2 FYNNEI. The CDR3 loop spans 12 amino acids. V was clipped by 8 bases and J by 0 bases, with 8 bases between them.

This clonotype has only a few counts. V is TRBV27 and J is TRBJ2-5; the match to TRBD1 covers 7 bases. V lost 5 bases and J lost 4; bases outside the gene matches: 10. Germline lookup yields CDR1 MNHEY and CDR2 SMNVEV (reference sequence). This CDR3 is built from 15 residues. The CDR3 DNA reads TGTGCCAGCAGTCTGACGGACCCAGGGGGAGAGACCCAGTACTTC. It encodes CASSLTDPGGETQYF.